The 28 T cell receptor beta chains in this list originate from one sample, sequenced in a study of response to subunit inactivated influenza vaccine. TCRdb re-called the RT-PCR reads through MiXCR, storing one row per CDR3 protein. The data show over 750,000 distinct CDR3 sequences, about 20% seen once. This specimen consisted of PBMCs from blood, obtained 4 to 6 days after vaccination. The receptor set was obtained from a man over 45 who received an inactivated influenza vaccine.

This sequence joins TRBV5-5 and TRBJ2-7; a possible D gene is TRBD1 (6 bases). The CDR3 runs to 15 residues. Looked up from germline, CDR1 is SGHKS and CDR2 is YYEKEE (reference sequence). Trimming stripped 4 bases from V and 5 bases from J, with 19 bases between. CDR3 DNA: TGTGCCAGCAGCCTTACAGGGAACCCGCCCAACGAGCAGTACTTC. Encoded protein: CASSLTGNPPNEQYF. Filled out from reference TRBV5-5 and TRBJ2-7, the complete variable domain reads DAGVTQSPTHLIKTRGQQVTLRCSPISGHKSVSWYQQVLGQGPQFIFQYYEKEERGRGNFPDRFSARQFPNYSSELNVNALLLGDSALYLCASSLTGNPPNEQYFGPGTRLTVT.

This rearrangement joins TRBV11-3 to TRBJ1-2; D uncertain. CDR1 is SGHNT and CDR2 is YENEEA in the germline V gene. CDR3 size: 16 residues. Trimming cost V 5 bases and J 0 bases, with 16 bases left between them. CDR3 residues: CASSAFLLQPNYGYTF. The CDR3, as DNA: TGTGCCAGCAGCGCTTTCCTCCTGCAGCCTAACTATGGCTACACCTTC.

This clonotype was observed a few times. The chain is built from TRBV4-1 and TRBJ2-2; D not certain. Germline assignment: CDR1 MGHRA and CDR2 YSYEKL. Trimming removed 3 bases at V and 0 bases at J, with 17 bases between. The CDR3 is 18 amino acids. The chain's CDR3 is CASSHPLHELTNTGELFF. The CDR3 DNA reads TGCGCCAGCAGCCATCCACTACACGAACTTACGAACACCGGGGAGCTGTTTTTT.

This clonotype was counted a few times. The rearrangement joins TRBV6-1 to TRBJ1-5; maybe TRBD1 (6 bases). The ends were cut back, 6 bases at V and 6 bases at J, with 15 bases in the middle. Germline V CDR1 and CDR2: MNHNS, SASEGT. This CDR3 spans 14 amino acids. CDR3 region: CASRRGGLSQPQHF. CDR3 coding DNA: TGTGCCAGCAGGAGGGGGGGGCTTAGTCAGCCCCAGCATTTT.

A note on this clonotype: This clone may be a read error of a much larger clone one base away. V usage is TRBV24-1 and J usage is TRBJ2-3, with D unresolved. CDR1 KGHDR and CDR2 SFDVKD come from the germline V gene. V was pared by 4 bases and J by 2 bases, with 9 bases between. The CDR3 consists of 14 residues. CDR3 region: CATSESVFTDTQYF. The CDR3 region has the DNA TGTGCCACCAGTGAATCGGTATTCACAGATACGCAGTATTTT.

This clonotype occurred a few times. The V and J genes are TRBV27 and TRBJ2-1; D gene ambiguous. The germline V gene has CDR1 MNHEY and CDR2 SMNVEV (reference sequence). The V end was cut by 4 bases, the J end by 11 bases, with 24 bases between. The CDR3 loop spans 16 amino acids. CDR3 amino acids: CASSSPGRSTPIKQFF. For the CDR3, the DNA is TGTGCCAGCAGTTCCCCCGGGCGGAGTACTCCAATTAAGCAGTTCTTC.

The chain recombines TRBV20-1 with TRBJ2-5; TRBD2 matches 12 bases. The CDR3 extends over 17 amino acids. V lost 1 base to trimming and J lost 4 bases; unmatched junction nucleotides: 10. CDR1 and CDR2 (germline): DFQATT, SNEGSKA (reference sequence). CDR3 DNA: TGCAGTGCTAGAGGACTAGCGGGGGCTGCTAGGACAGAGACCCAGTACTTC. Translating gives CSARGLAGAARTETQYF.

The chain combines TRBV5-6 with TRBJ2-3; the match to TRBD2 covers 7 bases. The CDR3 consists of 19 residues. Trimming cost V 2 bases and J 2 bases; bases outside gene matches: 17. Germline V gene lookup returns CDR1 SGHDT and CDR2 YYEEEE. The CDR3 protein is CASSFPKPAGDKPTDTQYF. DNA of the CDR3: TGTGCCAGCAGCTTTCCGAAGCCTGCGGGGGATAAACCCACAGATACGCAGTATTTT.

V usage is TRBV12-3 or TRBV12-4 and J usage is TRBJ1-5, with 7 bases aligning to TRBD1. V was pared by 6 bases and J by 3 bases, with 8 bases of the junction left unmatched. This CDR3 region has 15 residues. This CDR3 is CASRIDRALNQPQHF. The CDR3 nucleotides are TGTGCCAGCAGAATAGACAGGGCTCTCAATCAGCCCCAGCATTTT.

This clonotype has only a few counts. The chain couples TRBV25-1 to TRBJ2-7; 7 bases agree with TRBD1. CDR1 is MGHDK and CDR2 is SYGVNS in the germline V gene. The CDR3 runs to 14 residues. The V gene end was trimmed by 3 bases and the J gene end by 2 bases; junction bases not matched to a gene: 4. Written as DNA, the CDR3 is TGTGCCAGCAGTGATTGGACAGGTACCTACGAGCAGTACTTC. This translates into CASSDWTGTYEQYF.

This rearrangement joins TRBV20-1 to TRBJ2-1, with D possibly matching TRBD2 (6 bases). V lost 2 bases and J lost 10, with 24 bases in between. This CDR3 has 16 residues. Germline CDR1 is DFQATT and CDR2 is SNEGSKA (reference sequence). Written as DNA, the CDR3 is TGCAGTGCTAGATTTCCGGGACTGAATATTAAAATGGAGCAGTTCTTC. This translates into CSARFPGLNIKMEQFF.

This clonotype was counted only a few times. This rearrangement joins TRBV6-5 to TRBJ2-6, with 8 positions matching TRBD2. V shed 6 bases and J 0 bases; nucleotides not matched to a gene: 10. The CDR3 is 18 residues long. CDR1 and CDR2 (germline): MNHEY, SVGAGI. The CDR3 coding sequence is TGTGCCAGCAGGTATTACAGCGGGAGCAGCTCTGGGGCCAACGTCCTGACTTTC. This codes for CASRYYSGSSSGANVLTF.

The chain recombines TRBV27 with TRBJ2-3; D remains ambiguous. The CDR3 totals 15 residues. The germline CDR1 and CDR2 sequences are MNHEY and SMNVEV (reference sequence). Trimming left V 1 base short and J 0 bases short, with 8 bases between. In nucleotides, the CDR3 is TGTGCCAGCAGTTTATTGGTCGGGAGCACAGATACGCAGTATTTT. Translated, it gives CASSLLVGSTDTQYF.

There are many counts of this clonotype. The chain links TRBV12-3 or TRBV12-4 to TRBJ2-4; no clear D. The CDR3 runs to 14 residues. The V gene lost 11 bases and the J gene lost 7 bases, with 21 bases spanning the gap. Here the CDR3 reads CASTPDPTWNIQYF. In nucleotides, the CDR3 is TGTGCCTCAACCCCGGACCCAACCTGGAACATTCAGTACTTC.

The chain carries TRBV20-1 and TRBJ2-7; perhaps TRBD2 as D (5 bases). The ends were cut back, 2 bases at V and 3 bases at J, with 14 bases in the middle. Germline V gene data show CDR1 as DFQATT and CDR2 as SNEGSKA (reference sequence). The CDR3 covers 14 residues. The CDR3 DNA follows: TGCAGTGCTAGAAATACGAGGGAGAACTACGAGCAGTACTTC. It codes for CSARNTRENYEQYF.

This clonotype was counted between two and nine times. V is TRBV6-1 and J is TRBJ1-1; a possible D gene is TRBD1 (6 bases). Per germline, CDR1 MNHNS and CDR2 SASEGT. Trimming pared 7 bases from V and 0 bases from J, leaving 12 bases between. The CDR3 loop spans 14 amino acids. The CDR3 sequence is CASIVGGLNTEAFF. DNA of the CDR3: TGTGCCAGCATTGTCGGGGGCCTGAACACTGAAGCTTTCTTT.

At least ten counts were recorded for this clonotype. The chain uses TRBV20-1 and TRBJ2-7, with a weak D call TRBD1 (6 bases). Trimming shortened V by 4 bases and J by 1 base, and 8 bases separated the two germline ends. Germline values: CDR1 DFQATT, CDR2 SNEGSKA (reference sequence). This CDR3 is 12 amino acids long. CDR3 nucleotides: TGCAGTGCTACCCAGGGGTCCTACGAGCAGTACTTC. Translation gives CSATQGSYEQYF.

V usage is TRBV7-2 and J usage is TRBJ1-6; TRBD1 matches 8 bases. V was clipped by 5 bases and J by 10 bases; unmatched bases: 10. There are 15 residues in the CDR3. Germline CDR1 reads SGHTA; CDR2 reads FQGNSA. The CDR3 region has the DNA TGTGCCAGCAGCGAAGGGACAGGAGGGAAATCACCCCTCCACTTT. Amino acids: CASSEGTGGKSPLHF.

The CDR3 sequence: CASSLRVANYGYTF. CDR3 nucleotide sequence: TGTGCCAGCTCACTACGGGTCGCTAACTATGGCTACACCTTC. J is TRBJ1-2 and V is TRBV18; D is uncertain. The CDR3 is 14 amino acids. Trimming pared 4 bases from V and 0 bases from J, leaving 9 bases between. Germline CDR1 reads KGHSH; CDR2 reads LQKENI. The full variable domain, completed using reference TRBV18 and TRBJ1-2, is NAGVMQNPRHLVRRRGQEARLRCSPMKGHSHVYWYRQLPEEGLKFMVYLQKENIIDESGMPKERFSAEFPKEGPSILRIQQVVRGDSAAYFCASSLRVANYGYTFGSGTRLTVV.

The chain has TRBV4-2 and TRBJ1-1; D not resolved. V lost 1 base and J lost 5, with 11 bases in between. Germline V lookup: CDR1 LGHNA, CDR2 YNFKEQ. This CDR3 region has 14 residues. The CDR3: CASSQVRGVTEAFF. The DNA of the CDR3 is TGTGCCAGCAGCCAAGTCCGTGGGGTGACTGAAGCTTTCTTT.

In its sample, this clonotype was seen many times. This chain links TRBV5-1 with TRBJ1-2; D gene ambiguous. V was cut by 0 bases and J by 2 bases, with 8 bases left in between. Germline assignment: CDR1 SGHRS and CDR2 YFSETQ. CDR3 length equals 14 residues. The chain's CDR3 is CASSLGGGNYGYTF. In DNA form, the CDR3 reads TGCGCCAGCAGCTTGGGAGGCGGAAACTATGGCTACACCTTC.

This clonotype came up a few times. This chain uses TRBV4-3 with TRBJ2-1; tentative D call: TRBD1 (5 bases). V shed 0 bases and J shed 10 bases, with 19 bases lying between them. The germline V gene encodes CDR1 LGHNA and CDR2 YSLEER. The CDR3 runs 16 residues. This CDR3 is CASSQEYQPGFMEQFF. CDR3 nucleotide sequence: TGCGCCAGCAGCCAAGAGTATCAGCCAGGGTTTATGGAGCAGTTCTTC.

This chain uses TRBV11-2 with TRBJ1-5, with D hard to call. Germline CDR1 is SGHAT and CDR2 is FQNNGV. The CDR3 runs 13 residues. Trimming stripped 6 bases from V and 3 bases from J, with 9 bases between. The CDR3 loop is CASSLENNQPQHF. The CDR3 DNA sequence: TGTGCCAGCAGTTTGGAGAACAATCAGCCCCAGCATTTT. Full variable domain (missing parts from reference TRBV11-2 and TRBJ1-5): EAGVAQSPRYKIIEKRQSVAFWCNPISGHATLYWYQQILGQGPKLLIQFQNNGVVDDSQLPKDRFSAERLKGVDSTLKIQPAKLEDSAVYLCASSLENNQPQHFGDGTRLSIL.

In its sample, this clonotype was seen many times. The rearrangement uses TRBV12-3 or TRBV12-4 and TRBJ1-5; D gene ambiguous. Trimming took 5 bases from V and 1 from J, leaving 12 bases between them. This CDR3 contains 15 residues. As DNA, the CDR3 is TGTGCCAGCAGTGTGGCCGATGCGAGCAATCAGCCCCAGCATTTT. Protein sequence: CASSVADASNQPQHF.

The rearrangement uses TRBV4-2 and TRBJ2-7; D is possibly TRBD2 (5 bases). The V end was cut by 4 bases, the J end by 0 bases, with 16 bases between. Germline V gene data show CDR1 as LGHNA and CDR2 as YNFKEQ. This CDR3 is 16 amino acids long. The DNA of the CDR3 is TGTGCCAGCAGCCCAATCGTCACTGGGAGCTCCTACGAGCAGTACTTC. Translating gives CASSPIVTGSSYEQYF.

The chain recombines TRBV5-4 with TRBJ2-3; 10 nucleotides match TRBD2. CDR1 and CDR2 (germline): SGHNT, YYREEE (reference sequence). Trimming cost V 2 bases and J 5 bases; bases outside gene matches: 17. The CDR3 runs to 19 residues. The CDR3 reads CASSFRGSSGRGVRDTQYF. CDR3 nucleotide sequence: TGTGCCAGCAGCTTCAGAGGGTCTAGCGGGAGAGGTGTTAGAGATACGCAGTATTTT.

This clonotype was seen a few times. The gene calls are TRBV20-1 and TRBJ2-4; D possibly corresponds to TRBD2 (6 bases). The CDR3 covers 14 residues. Germline CDR1 and CDR2: DFQATT and SNEGSKA (reference sequence). V lost 5 bases and J lost 0, with 11 bases in between. The CDR3 loop is CSAGRSLAKNIQYF. In DNA form, the CDR3 reads TGCAGTGCTGGGAGGTCCCTAGCCAAAAACATTCAGTACTTC.

The rearrangement joins TRBV7-9 to TRBJ2-3, with D possibly TRBD1 on 5 matching bases. V was cut by 5 bases and J by 6 bases, with 15 bases left in between. The CDR3 has 14 residues. CDR1 and CDR2 (germline): SEHNR, FQNEAQ (reference sequence). Here the CDR3 DNA reads TGTGCCAGCAGCACCAGCTTGGGGCACGATACGCAGTATTTT. Protein sequence: CASSTSLGHDTQYF.